This T cell receptor beta chain derives from a study of blood T cells in healthy people across ages. PCR was performed a second time for about 6 to 12 cycles using a sample-barcoded 5' primer and a J-beta primer mix. TCRdb itself ran the 5' RACE reads through MiXCR, one entry per CDR3 protein. Among around 1,500,000 distinct CDR3 sequences listed, approximately 28% were seen once. V was clipped by 4 bases and J by 1 base, with 9 bases between them. The germline V gene has CDR1 SGHRS and CDR2 YFSETQ. This CDR3 has 13 residues. The origin of this receptor is a woman between 25 and 40 years old in good health. This chain uses TRBV5-1 with TRBJ2-7; no reliable D call. The sequencing sample was made of blood. CDR3 DNA sequence: TGCGCCAGCAGCCCGACACTTTCCTACGAGCAGTACTTC. This translates into CASSPTLSYEQYF.